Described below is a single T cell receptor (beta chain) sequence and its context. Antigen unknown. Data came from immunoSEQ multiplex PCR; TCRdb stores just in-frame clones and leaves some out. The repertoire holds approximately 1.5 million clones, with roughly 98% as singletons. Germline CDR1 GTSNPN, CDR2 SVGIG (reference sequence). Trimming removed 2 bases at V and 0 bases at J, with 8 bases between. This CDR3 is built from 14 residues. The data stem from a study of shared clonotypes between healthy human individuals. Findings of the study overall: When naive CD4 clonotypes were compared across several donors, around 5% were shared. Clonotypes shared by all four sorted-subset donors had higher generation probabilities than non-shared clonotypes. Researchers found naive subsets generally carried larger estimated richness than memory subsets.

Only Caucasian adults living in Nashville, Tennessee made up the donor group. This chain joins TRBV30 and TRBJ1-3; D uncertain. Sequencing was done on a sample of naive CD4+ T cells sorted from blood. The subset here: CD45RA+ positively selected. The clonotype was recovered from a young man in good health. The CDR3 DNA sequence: TGTGCCTGGAGTAGGGCCCTCTCTGGAAACACCATATATTTT. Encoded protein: CAWSRALSGNTIYF.